This T cell receptor beta chain emerged from a study of T cell repertoires in cytomegalovirus infection (dated by TCRdb to about 2019). Regarding the study in general: Because public TCR beta signatures pointed to carriage of CMV infection together with the matching HLA type, the HLA type of each donor mattered for the analysis.

The paper as a whole reports these results and caveats: The ex vivo response was dominated by HLA-C-restricted CMV-specific TCR beta clonotypes, which also provided the single most frequent clonotype in two of eight donors. In both this cohort and an independent roughly 350-donor cohort, the cumulative frequency of public TCR beta family members distinguished carriers of CMV infection plus the relevant HLA type.

V lost 5 bases and J lost 7 bases; the stretch between them is 18 bases long. In the germline V gene (reference sequence), CDR1 corresponds to SEHNR and CDR2 to FQNEAQ. From its cysteine to its phenylalanine, the CDR3 spans 15 amino acids. The kept DNA is CDR3 alone, 45 bases in frame from the first base. This clonotype appeared a single time. Its antigen is still unknown. Base quality data are lacking; no much larger clone is found one base away. A lone read is weak support. Sequencing was performed on an Illumina HiSeq 1500. TCRdb handled the public reads itself, with Q25 trimming in fastp and clone calling in MiXCR, and kept productive beta chains. All rows with the same CDR3 protein become a single entry with the most common DNA and genes. In all, the sample holds fewer than 700,000 distinct CDR3 sequences, and approximately 25% of those were seen once. Of the sample, around 8% falls within the top ten clones.

The rearranged chain carries TRBV7-9 and TRBJ1-5; the D gene is perhaps TRBD1, from 5 matching bases. The sample taken for sequencing was CD8+ T cells from PBMCs. The sequence derives from a human donor in good health (CMV status not recorded). Some clones in this sample may be carry-over from other donors' samples. The CDR3: CASSLGDTGGQPQHF. The nucleotide sequence reads TGTGCCAGCAGCCTCGGGGATACGGGGGGACAGCCCCAGCATTTT.